This T cell receptor beta chain appears in the sequencing data of a study of OX40 agonist ivuxolimab in advanced cancers. Turning to the study itself: Ivuxolimab, an agonistic anti-OX40 (CD134) antibody, was given to patients. Whole-study findings and limits: Compared with CD4+, CD8+ T cells on average had more expanded clones. There were also nonresponders showing low normalized T-cell clonal expansion.

Germline V lookup: CDR1 MDHEN, CDR2 SYDVKM. The junction had 3 bases not matched to a gene; V was cut back by 1 base and J by 5 bases. The CDR3 runs to 14 residues. TCRdb keeps only in-frame clones here, not all; method: immunoSEQ multiplex PCR. The sample contains about 60,000 clones, approximately 89% of which appear only once. With respect to this clone: Its antigen is currently unknown.

Blood was sampled at baseline, cycle 4 day 1, and cycle 7 day 1. This sequence joins TRBV28 and TRBJ1-1, with TRBD1 matching 8 bases. This sample comprised CD4+ or CD8+ T cells sorted from blood, obtained in a trial of the OX40 agonist ivuxolimab. This sequence originates from an adult with an advanced solid tumor such as melanoma, head and neck, liver or kidney cancer. The CDR3 sequence: CASSLLDRETEAFF. CDR3 sequence (DNA): TGTGCCAGCAGTTTATTGGACAGGGAGACTGAAGCTTTCTTT.